These 15 T cell receptor beta chains were sequenced from one sample in a study of Ad26.COV2.S vaccination and SARS-CoV-2 variants. Data came from immunoSEQ multiplex PCR; TCRdb stores just in-frame clones and leaves some out. The top ten clones hold more than 4.5% of a sample with 180,000 or so clones, around 90% of them seen once. Sample: peripheral blood, taken after recovery from COVID-19. These receptor sequences come from a human donor who had recovered from COVID-19.

This rearrangement joins TRBV27 to TRBJ1-6; D not resolved. Germline CDR1 MNHEY, CDR2 SMNVEV (reference sequence). The CDR3 contains 12 residues. V was trimmed by 5 bases and J by 6 bases, leaving 5 bases between them. The CDR3 DNA sequence: TGTGCCAGCAGTCGGCCTAATTCACCCCTCCACTTT. Its protein is CASSRPNSPLHF.

The chain links TRBV19 to TRBJ1-2, with a tentative D call TRBD1 (5 bases). Germline CDR1 is LNHDA and CDR2 is SQIVND (reference sequence). The CDR3 spans 12 residues. Trimming removed 5 bases at V and 5 bases at J, with 9 bases between. The CDR3 sequence is CASSADSYGYTF. The CDR3 DNA reads TGTGCCAGTAGTGCCGACAGTTATGGCTACACCTTC.

The sample holds one count of this clone. The chain has TRBV2 and TRBJ1-1; a possible D gene is TRBD1 (5 bases). This CDR3 is built from 13 residues. Germline lookup yields CDR1 SNHLY and CDR2 FYNNEI. The ends were cut back, 4 bases at V and 4 bases at J, with 10 bases in the middle. The CDR3 protein is CASSGQGGTEAFF. The CDR3 coding sequence is TGTGCCAGCAGTGGGCAGGGAGGCACTGAAGCTTTCTTT.

This clone appeared once. CDR3 nucleotide sequence: TGTGCCAGCAGTTTCCCGGGACTAGCGGGAGGAGAGACCCAGTACTTC. It yields the protein CASSFPGLAGGETQYF. This rearrangement joins TRBV28 to TRBJ2-5; 15 bases map to TRBD2. The CDR3 has 16 amino acids. J lost 4 bases, V lost 3 bases, and 3 bases had no gene match. CDR1 and CDR2 from the germline V gene are MDHEN and SYDVKM.

The V call is TRBV19, the J call TRBJ1-6, with 10 bases identical to TRBD1. Germline assignment: CDR1 LNHDA and CDR2 SQIVND (reference sequence). The CDR3 has 15 residues. Trimming at V came to 5 bases and at J to 9 bases, leaving 7 bases not matched to a gene. CDR3 residues: CASSAGTGVLSPLHF. In DNA, the CDR3 is TGTGCCAGTAGTGCCGGGACAGGGGTACTTTCACCCCTCCACTTT.

The chain uses TRBV7-8 and TRBJ2-3, with D perhaps matching TRBD2 (6 bases). Germline-derived CDR1 and CDR2 are SGHVS and FQNEAQ. CDR3 size: 16 residues. The V end lost 2 bases, the J end lost 3 bases, and 15 bases lay between the germline ends. DNA of the CDR3: TGTGCCAGCAGCTTAACCGGAATCGGGACTACAGATACGCAGTATTTT. Amino acids: CASSLTGIGTTDTQYF.

This rearrangement joins TRBV6-5 to TRBJ2-1, with D maybe TRBD2 (6 bases). Trimming left V 1 base short and J 8 bases short, with 9 bases between. The CDR3 extends over 13 amino acids. Germline CDR1 and CDR2: MNHEY and SVGAGI. Written as DNA, the CDR3 is TGTGCCAGCAGTTACTGGAGGGCCGATGAGCAGTTCTTC. Amino acids: CASSYWRADEQFF.

The chain employs TRBV2 and TRBJ1-2; D is undetermined. The CDR3 contains 14 residues. CDR1 and CDR2 (germline): SNHLY, FYNNEI. V was trimmed by 2 bases and J by 4 bases, leaving 11 bases between them. CDR3 coding DNA: TGTGCCAGCAGTGAAACTCGCGTTCTCTATGGCTACACCTTC. Translated: CASSETRVLYGYTF.

V usage is TRBV27 and J usage is TRBJ2-7, with D uncertain. With 5 bases removed from V and 1 base from J, the gap between germline ends came to 12 bases. CDR3 size: 14 residues. Germline CDR1 is MNHEY and CDR2 is SMNVEV (reference sequence). CDR3 bases: TGTGCCAGCAGTCTAGGGTGGGGTTCCTACGAGCAGTACTTC. It specifies CASSLGWGSYEQYF.

The V call is TRBV30, the J call TRBJ2-4, with a tentative D call TRBD2 (6 bases). This CDR3 has 13 amino acids. Germline CDR1 and CDR2: GTSNPN and SVGIG (reference sequence). Trimming stripped 1 base from V and 5 bases from J, with 9 bases between. The CDR3 DNA sequence: TGTGCCTGGAGTGATGGAGGGGAAAACATTCAGTACTTC. It codes for CAWSDGGENIQYF.

The sample holds one count of this clone. The chain recombines TRBV12-3 or TRBV12-4 with TRBJ2-1; D gene ambiguous. Trimming shortened V by 1 base and J by 7 bases, and 8 bases separated the two germline ends. CDR3 length: 13 residues. CDR3 protein: CASSLGAVNEQFF. CDR3 DNA sequence: TGTGCCAGCAGTTTAGGTGCAGTGAATGAGCAGTTCTTC.

This clone was seen a single time. The chain is built from TRBV6-9 and TRBJ2-7; D gene unclear. CDR1 MNHGY and CDR2 SVAAGI come from the germline V gene. V shed 2 bases and J shed 6 bases, with 5 bases lying between them. This CDR3 spans 11 amino acids. CDR3: CASSYHSEQYF. The CDR3 DNA sequence: TGTGCCAGCAGTTATCATTCCGAGCAGTACTTC.

The CDR3 loop is CASSVGTAYEQYF. The DNA for the CDR3 is TGTGCCAGCAGCGTAGGTACAGCCTACGAGCAGTACTTC. The V and J genes are TRBV9 and TRBJ2-7; D remains ambiguous. There are 13 residues in the CDR3. With 0 bases removed from V and 2 bases from J, the gap between germline ends came to 6 bases. Germline CDR1 and CDR2: SGDLS and YYNGEE.

The chain couples TRBV25-1 to TRBJ2-7; perhaps TRBD1 as D (6 bases). Germline loops: CDR1 MGHDK, CDR2 SYGVNS. V was cut by 7 bases and J by 6 bases, with 13 bases left in between. This CDR3 is 12 amino acids long. The CDR3 bases are TGTGCCAGCATCCAGGGGTCCGGCGAGCAGTACTTC. Translated, it gives CASIQGSGEQYF.

The gene calls are TRBV6-5 and TRBJ2-1; 11 positions agree with TRBD2. There are 15 residues in the CDR3. Losses at the gene ends were 6 bases for V and 4 bases for J; bases not matched to a gene: 5. Germline V gene data show CDR1 as MNHEY and CDR2 as SVGAGI. The CDR3 nucleotides are TGTGCCAGCAGCACCGGGACTAGCGGATACAATGAGCAGTTCTTC. It is translated as CASSTGTSGYNEQFF.